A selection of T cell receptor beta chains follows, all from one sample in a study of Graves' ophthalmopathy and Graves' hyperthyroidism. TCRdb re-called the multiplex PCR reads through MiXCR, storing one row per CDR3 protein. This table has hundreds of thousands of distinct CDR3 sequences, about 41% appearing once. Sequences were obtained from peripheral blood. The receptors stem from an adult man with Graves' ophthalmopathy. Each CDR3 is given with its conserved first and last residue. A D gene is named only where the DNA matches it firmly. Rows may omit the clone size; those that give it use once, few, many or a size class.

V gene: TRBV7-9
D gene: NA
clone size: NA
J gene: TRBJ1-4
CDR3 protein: CASSQDPRGNEKLFF
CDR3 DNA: TGTGCCAGCAGCCAAGATCCGCGGGGAAATGAAAAACTGTTTTTT

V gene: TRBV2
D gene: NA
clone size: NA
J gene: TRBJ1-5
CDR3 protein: CASSGTGGPGTPQHF
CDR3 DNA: TGTGCCAGCAGTGGTACTGGGGGACCGGGTACCCCCCAGCATTTT

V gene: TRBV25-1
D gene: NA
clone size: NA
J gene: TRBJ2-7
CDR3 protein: CAWDKGMVYEQYF
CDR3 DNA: TGTGCCTGGGATAAAGGGATGGTCTACGAGCAGTACTTC

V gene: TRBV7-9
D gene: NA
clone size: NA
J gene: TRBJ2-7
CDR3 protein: CASSQAGGGGFYEQYF
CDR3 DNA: TGTGCCAGCAGCCAAGCGGGTGGGGGCGGATTTTACGAGCAGTACTTC

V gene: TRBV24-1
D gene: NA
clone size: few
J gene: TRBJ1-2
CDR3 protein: CASSPQDGPRSYGYTF
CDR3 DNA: TGTGCCAGCTCACCTCAGGACGGGCCCAGGAGCTATGGCTACACCTTC

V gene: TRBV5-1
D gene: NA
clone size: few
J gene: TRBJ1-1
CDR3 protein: CASSRLSFGWRAFF
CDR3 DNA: TGCGCCAGCAGCCGACTATCGTTCGGTTGGAGAGCTTTCTTT

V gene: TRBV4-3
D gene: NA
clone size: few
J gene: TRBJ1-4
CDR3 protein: CASSQGTDATNEKLFF
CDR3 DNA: TGCGCCAGCAGCCAAGGGACAGATGCAACTAATGAAAAACTGTTTTTT

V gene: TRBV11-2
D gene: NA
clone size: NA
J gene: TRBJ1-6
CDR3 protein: CASKGIGYDSPLHF
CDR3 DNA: TGTGCCAGCAAGGGGATAGGGTATGATTCACCCCTCCACTTT

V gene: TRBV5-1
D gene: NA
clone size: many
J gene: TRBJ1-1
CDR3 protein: CASSYGPEAFF
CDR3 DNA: TGCGCCAGCAGCTACGGTCCGGAAGCTTTCTTT

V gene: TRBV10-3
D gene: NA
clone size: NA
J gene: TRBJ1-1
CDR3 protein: CASSYSKRRMNTEAFF
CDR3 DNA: TGTGCCAGCAGTTATTCCAAAAGACGGATGAACACTGAAGCTTTCTTT

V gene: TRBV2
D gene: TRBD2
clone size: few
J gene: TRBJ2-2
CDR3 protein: CASSPAGLAGPDHTGELFF
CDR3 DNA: TGTGCCAGCAGTCCCGCCGGACTAGCGGGCCCCGATCACACCGGGGAGCTGTTTTTT

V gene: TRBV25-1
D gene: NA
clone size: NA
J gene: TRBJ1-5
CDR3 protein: CASRALGGDGQPQHF
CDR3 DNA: TGTGCCAGCAGAGCCTTAGGCGGGGATGGGCAGCCCCAGCATTTT

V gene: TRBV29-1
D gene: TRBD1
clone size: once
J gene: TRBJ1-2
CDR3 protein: CSRSRDRAYGYTF
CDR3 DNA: TGCAGCCGGTCCCGGGACAGGGCCTATGGCTACACCTTC

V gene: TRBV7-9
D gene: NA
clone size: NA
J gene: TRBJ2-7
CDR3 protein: CASSQKTTSSYEQYF
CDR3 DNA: TGTGCCAGCAGCCAAAAAACGACTAGCTCCTACGAGCAGTACTTC

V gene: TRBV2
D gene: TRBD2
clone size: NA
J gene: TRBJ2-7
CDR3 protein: CASSGGTRSSYEQYF
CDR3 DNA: TGTGCCAGCAGTGGGGGGACTAGGAGCTCCTACGAGCAGTACTTC

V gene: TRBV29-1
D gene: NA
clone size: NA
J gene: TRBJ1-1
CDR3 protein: CAWMQGVNTEAFF
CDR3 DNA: TGTGCCTGGATGCAGGGCGTGAACACTGAAGCTTTCTTT

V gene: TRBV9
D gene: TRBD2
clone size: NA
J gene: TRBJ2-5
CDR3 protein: CASSSGGGARETQYF
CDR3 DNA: TGTGCCAGCAGCTCCGGCGGGGGGGCGCGGGAGACCCAGTACTTC

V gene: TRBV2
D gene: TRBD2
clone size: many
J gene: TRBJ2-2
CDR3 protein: CATDGLAGTGELFF
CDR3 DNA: TGTGCCACCGATGGACTAGCGGGAACCGGGGAGCTGTTTTTT

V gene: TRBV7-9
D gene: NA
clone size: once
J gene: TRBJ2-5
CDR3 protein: CASSDGLGGPGETQYF
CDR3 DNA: TGTGCCAGCAGTGACGGTCTGGGGGGGCCTGGAGAGACCCAGTACTTC

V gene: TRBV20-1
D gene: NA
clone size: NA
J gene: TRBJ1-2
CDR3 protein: CSAGQMNPTDKYYTF
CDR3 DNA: TGCAGTGCTGGACAAATGAATCCGACGGACAAGTACTACACCTTC

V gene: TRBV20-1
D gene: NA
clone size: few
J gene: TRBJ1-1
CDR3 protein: CSAREGRVDTEAFF
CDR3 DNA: TGCAGTGCTAGAGAGGGGAGGGTTGACACTGAAGCTTTCTTT

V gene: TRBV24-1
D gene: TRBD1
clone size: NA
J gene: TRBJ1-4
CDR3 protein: CATSEYPGTGGGKLFF
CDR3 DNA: TGTGCCACCAGTGAGTACCCCGGGACAGGCGGGGGAAAACTGTTTTTT

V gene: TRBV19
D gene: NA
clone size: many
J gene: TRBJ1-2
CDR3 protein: CASSMERGYYGYTF
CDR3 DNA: TGTGCCAGTAGTATGGAGAGGGGGTACTATGGCTACACCTTC

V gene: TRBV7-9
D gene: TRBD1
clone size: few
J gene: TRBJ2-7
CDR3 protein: CASSSRGRGLDEQYF
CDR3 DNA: TGTGCCAGCAGCTCCCGAGGAAGGGGGCTCGACGAGCAGTACTTC

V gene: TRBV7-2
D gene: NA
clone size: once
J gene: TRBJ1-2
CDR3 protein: CASSLAPGAVDGYTF
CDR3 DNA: TGTGCCAGCAGCTTAGCGCCCGGAGCGGTAGATGGCTACACCTTC

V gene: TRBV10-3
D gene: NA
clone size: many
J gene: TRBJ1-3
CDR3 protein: CAISGLRGANTIYF
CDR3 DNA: TGTGCCATCAGTGGCTTAAGGGGGGCGAACACCATATATTTT

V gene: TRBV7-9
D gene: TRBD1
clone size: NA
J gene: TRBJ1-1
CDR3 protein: CASRQGIAEAFF
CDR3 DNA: TGTGCCAGCAGACAGGGGATCGCTGAAGCTTTCTTT

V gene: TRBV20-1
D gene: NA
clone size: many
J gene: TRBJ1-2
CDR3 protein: CSARGVGRGNYGYTF
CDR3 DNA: TGCAGTGCTAGGGGGGTGGGCAGGGGTAACTATGGCTACACCTTC

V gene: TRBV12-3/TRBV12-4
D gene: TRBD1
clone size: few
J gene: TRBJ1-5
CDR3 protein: CASSSGPGQVEGVNQPQHF
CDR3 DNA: TGTGCCAGCAGTAGCGGACCGGGACAGGTGGAGGGGGTCAATCAGCCCCAGCATTTT

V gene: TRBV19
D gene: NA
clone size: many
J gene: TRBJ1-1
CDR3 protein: CASSLAREAFF
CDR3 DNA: TGTGCCAGTAGTCTTGCCCGGGAAGCTTTCTTT

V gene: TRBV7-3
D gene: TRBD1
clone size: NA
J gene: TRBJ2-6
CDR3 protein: CASSLTGGISEANVLTF
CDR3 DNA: TGTGCCAGCAGTCTGACAGGGGGCATATCTGAGGCCAACGTCCTGACTTTC

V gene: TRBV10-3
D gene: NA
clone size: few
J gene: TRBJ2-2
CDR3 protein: CASSLSTPAGPGELFF
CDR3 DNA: TGTGCCAGCAGTTTATCTACACCCGCGGGTCCCGGGGAGCTGTTTTTT

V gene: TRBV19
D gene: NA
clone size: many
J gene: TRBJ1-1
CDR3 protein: CASSIGHENTEAFF
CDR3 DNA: TGTGCCAGTAGTATCGGACATGAGAACACTGAAGCTTTCTTT

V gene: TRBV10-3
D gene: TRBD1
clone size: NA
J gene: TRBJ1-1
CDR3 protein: CASSAGQGLNTEAFF
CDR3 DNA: TGTGCCAGCAGTGCCGGACAGGGATTAAACACTGAAGCTTTCTTT

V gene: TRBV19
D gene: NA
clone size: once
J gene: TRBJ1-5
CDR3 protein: CASRQAGVGQETQHF
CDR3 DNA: TGTGCCAGTAGACAAGCGGGAGTGGGTCAAGAGACCCAGCATTTT

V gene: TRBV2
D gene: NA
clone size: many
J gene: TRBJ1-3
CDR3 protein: CASLTRGSGNTIYF
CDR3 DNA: TGTGCCAGCTTGACAAGGGGCTCTGGAAACACCATATATTTT

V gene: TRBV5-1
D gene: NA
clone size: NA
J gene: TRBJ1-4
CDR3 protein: CASSFSVGTTGEKLFF
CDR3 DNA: TGCGCCAGCAGCTTTTCGGTAGGGACCACGGGAGAAAAACTGTTTTTT

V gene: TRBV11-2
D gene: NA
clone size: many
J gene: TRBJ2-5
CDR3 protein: CASSFAYQETQYF
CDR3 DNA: TGTGCCAGCAGCTTCGCGTACCAAGAGACCCAGTACTTC

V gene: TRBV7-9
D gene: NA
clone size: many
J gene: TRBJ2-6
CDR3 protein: CATQVVAGPDSGANVLTF
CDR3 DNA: TGTGCCACGCAAGTGGTCGCAGGGCCAGACTCTGGGGCCAACGTCCTGACTTTC

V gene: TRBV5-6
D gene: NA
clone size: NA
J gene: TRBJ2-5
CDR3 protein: CASSLDLGVTARGETQYF
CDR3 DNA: TGTGCCAGCAGCTTGGATCTAGGGGTCACAGCCCGGGGGGAGACCCAGTACTTC